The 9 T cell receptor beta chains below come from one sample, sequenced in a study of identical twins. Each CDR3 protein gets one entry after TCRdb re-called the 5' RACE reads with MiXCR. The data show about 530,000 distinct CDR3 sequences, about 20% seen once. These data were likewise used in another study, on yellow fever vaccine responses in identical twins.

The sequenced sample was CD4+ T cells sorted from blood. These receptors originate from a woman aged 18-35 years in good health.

Here the CDR3 DNA reads TGTGCTAGTGGTCCCCCGCCAGGGACAGGGCTGACCAAAAACATTCAGTACTTC. This gives the protein CASGPPPGTGLTKNIQYF. The V call is TRBV12-5, the J call TRBJ2-4, with 9 bases lining up with TRBD1. CDR3 length: 18 residues. Trimming cost V 5 bases and J 2 bases; bases outside gene matches: 13. Germline V CDR1 and CDR2: LGHNT, FRNRAP.

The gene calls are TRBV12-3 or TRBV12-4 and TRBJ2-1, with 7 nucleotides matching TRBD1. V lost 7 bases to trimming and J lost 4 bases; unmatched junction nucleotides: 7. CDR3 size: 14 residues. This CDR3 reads CASTKGARYNEQFF. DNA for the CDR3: TGTGCCAGCACTAAGGGGGCGCGGTACAATGAGCAGTTCTTC.

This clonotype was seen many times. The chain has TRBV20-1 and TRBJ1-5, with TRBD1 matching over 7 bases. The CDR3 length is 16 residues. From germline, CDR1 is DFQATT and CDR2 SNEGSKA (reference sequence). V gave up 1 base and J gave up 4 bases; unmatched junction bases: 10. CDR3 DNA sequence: TGCAGTGCTAGAGTCCCCGCAGGGGGGATGAATCAGCCCCAGCATTTT. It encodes CSARVPAGGMNQPQHF.

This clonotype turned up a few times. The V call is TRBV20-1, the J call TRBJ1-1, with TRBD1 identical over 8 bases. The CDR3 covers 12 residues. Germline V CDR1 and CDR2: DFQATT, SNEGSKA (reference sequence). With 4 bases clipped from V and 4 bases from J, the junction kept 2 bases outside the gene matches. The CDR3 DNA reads TGCAGTGCTATAGGACAGGGCACTGAAGCTTTCTTT. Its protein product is CSAIGQGTEAFF.

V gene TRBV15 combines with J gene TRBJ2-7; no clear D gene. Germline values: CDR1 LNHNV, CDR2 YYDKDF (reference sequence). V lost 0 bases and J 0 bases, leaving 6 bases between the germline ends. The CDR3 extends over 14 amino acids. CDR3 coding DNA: TGTGCCACCAGCAGAGATAGGGTCTCCTACGAGCAGTACTTC. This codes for CATSRDRVSYEQYF.

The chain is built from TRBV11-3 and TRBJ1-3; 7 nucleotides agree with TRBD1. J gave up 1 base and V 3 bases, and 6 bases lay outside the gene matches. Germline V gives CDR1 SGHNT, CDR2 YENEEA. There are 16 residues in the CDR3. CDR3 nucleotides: TGTGCCAGCAGCTTGATGCAGGGGGTTTCTGGAAACACCATATATTTT. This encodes CASSLMQGVSGNTIYF.

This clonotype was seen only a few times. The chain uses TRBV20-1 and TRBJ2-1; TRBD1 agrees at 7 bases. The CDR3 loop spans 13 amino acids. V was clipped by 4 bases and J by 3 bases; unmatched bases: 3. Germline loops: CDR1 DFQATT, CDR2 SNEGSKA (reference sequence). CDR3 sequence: CSATGTVYNEQFF. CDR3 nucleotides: TGCAGTGCTACCGGGACAGTCTACAATGAGCAGTTCTTC.

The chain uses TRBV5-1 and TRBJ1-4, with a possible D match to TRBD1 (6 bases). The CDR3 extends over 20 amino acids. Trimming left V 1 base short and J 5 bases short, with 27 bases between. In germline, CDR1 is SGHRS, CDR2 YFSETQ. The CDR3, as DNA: TGCGCCAGCAGCTTGCCCCCTCCGATACAGGGTGGGGTGACCAATGAAAAACTGTTTTTT. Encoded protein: CASSLPPPIQGGVTNEKLFF.

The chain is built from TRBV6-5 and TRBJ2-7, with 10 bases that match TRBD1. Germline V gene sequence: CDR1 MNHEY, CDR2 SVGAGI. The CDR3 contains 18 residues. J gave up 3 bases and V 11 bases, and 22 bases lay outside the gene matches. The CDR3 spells CAAIHPRDRGLMNYEQYV. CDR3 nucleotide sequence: TGTGCCGCAATTCACCCCCGGGACAGGGGTCTTATGAACTACGAGCAGTACGTC.